This is a list of T cell receptor beta chains from one sample in a study of blood T cell repertoires in COVID-19. The repertoire was sequenced with immunoSEQ multiplex PCR; TCRdb's copy has only in-frame clones and lacks some. Here the sample spans approximately 170,000 clones, about 85% being singletons. The sequenced material came from peripheral blood. The receptors shown here come from a man in his 60s who had recovered from COVID-19. Each CDR3 is given with its conserved first and last residue. Each record gives: J gene, D gene, V gene, clone size, CDR3 DNA, CDR3 protein. A D gene is named only where the DNA matches it firmly. Some rows have no size entry. The others give once, few or many, or a class for an expanded clone.

>TRBJ2-2|-|TRBV6-1|-
TGTGCCAGCAGTGAACTTAACACCGGGGAGCTGTTTTTT
CASSELNTGELFF
>TRBJ2-7|-|TRBV27|-
TGTGCCAGCAGTTTTACGGCGGCCTCCGAGCAGTACTTC
CASSFTAASEQYF
>TRBJ2-3|-|TRBV5-4|-
TGTGCCAGCAGCCGGGGGGCTCCCAGCACAGATACGCAGTATTTT
CASSRGAPSTDTQYF
>TRBJ1-1|-|TRBV29-1|few
TGCAGCGTTGAGACAGGTATGAACACTGAAGCTTTCTTT
CSVETGMNTEAFF
>TRBJ1-1|TRBD1|TRBV5-1|-
TGCGCCAGCACCCCGACAGGGGGCATGAACACTGAAGCTTTCTTT
CASTPTGGMNTEAFF
>TRBJ2-1|-|TRBV4-3|-
TGCGCCAGCAGCGCCGCCGGGGGTATCTACAATGAGCAGTTCTTC
CASSAAGGIYNEQFF
>TRBJ2-1|TRBD2|TRBV5-4|-
TGTGCCAGCAGCTTGGTCGGGGGGTATGAGCAGTTCTTC
CASSLVGGYEQFF
>TRBJ2-7|TRBD1|TRBV6-1|-
TGTGCCAGCAGTGATATCGGACAGGGACTCTACGAGCAGTACTTC
CASSDIGQGLYEQYF
>TRBJ2-4|-|TRBV2|few
TGTGCCAGCAGTGAATTCGGCGGAGAGAACATTCAGTACTTC
CASSEFGGENIQYF
>TRBJ1-2|-|TRBV3-1/TRBV3-2|-
TGTGCCAGCAGCCTCAGGGAGGGCCTCTATGGCTACACCTTC
CASSLREGLYGYTF
>TRBJ2-5|-|TRBV5-1|-
TGCGCCAGCAGCCCTAACCCTAACCCGCCTCAAGAGACCCAGTACTTC
CASSPNPNPPQETQYF
>TRBJ2-3|-|TRBV5-1|many
TGCGCCAGCAGCCGCCAGGGCACAGATACGCAGTATTTT
CASSRQGTDTQYF
>TRBJ2-7|TRBD1|TRBV7-8|few
TGTGCCAGCAGCCGCGACAGGGCGGAGGAGCAGTACTTC
CASSRDRAEEQYF
>TRBJ2-2|TRBD1|TRBV5-1|few
TGCGCCAGCAGCTTCAGGCAGGACAGGACCGGGGAGCTGTTTTTT
CASSFRQDRTGELFF
>TRBJ1-5|-|TRBV7-8|-
TGTGCCAGCAGCCCTACGGTGGAGACCACGCCCCAGCATTTT
CASSPTVETTPQHF
>TRBJ2-1|-|TRBV7-3|-
TGTGCCAGCAGCCCTGACAGGTATGAGCAGTTCTTC
CASSPDRYEQFF
>TRBJ1-1|-|TRBV19|-
TGTGCCACGGCGTCCACAGGGAACACTGAAGCTTTCTTT
CATASTGNTEAFF
>TRBJ2-7|-|TRBV5-1|-
TGCGCCAGCAGCTTGCGCGCACAGGTCTACGAGCAGTACTTC
CASSLRAQVYEQYF
>TRBJ1-3|-|TRBV3-1/TRBV3-2|-
TGTGCCAGCAGCCTCCAGGGGACCTACTCTGGAAACACCATATATTTT
CASSLQGTYSGNTIYF
>TRBJ1-1|-|TRBV7-8|-
TGTGCCAGCAGCTTCAGAAACACTGAAGCTTTCTTT
CASSFRNTEAFF
>TRBJ2-1|TRBD2|TRBV29-1|-
TGCAGCGTGACTAGCGTGTCCTACAATGAGCAGTTCTTC
CSVTSVSYNEQFF
>TRBJ1-2|-|TRBV7-9|-
TGTGCCAGCAGCTTAGTGGGGGCCCACCGACCCTATGGCTACACCTTC
CASSLVGAHRPYGYTF
>TRBJ2-7|TRBD1|TRBV3-1/TRBV3-2|-
TGTGCCAGCAGCCGTACTGACAGGGGGGGGGAGCAGTACTTC
CASSRTDRGGEQYF
>TRBJ1-2|-|TRBV27|-
TGTGCCAGCAGTTTAACAGCCTTCTATGGCTACACCTTC
CASSLTAFYGYTF
>TRBJ1-4|-|TRBV7-6|-
TGTGCCAGCAGCCCCCGGGGGGGAGCTCCTAATGAAAAACTGTTTTTT
CASSPRGGAPNEKLFF
>TRBJ2-7|TRBD1|TRBV9|-
TGTGCCAGCAGCTCTGGGGACAGGGGGTGGGAGCAGTACTTC
CASSSGDRGWEQYF
>TRBJ1-1|TRBD1|TRBV3-1/TRBV3-2|-
TGTGCCAGCAGCCAAGAAGGCCGGGACAGGGGGAACACTGAAGCTTTCTTT
CASSQEGRDRGNTEAFF
>TRBJ1-1|-|TRBV2|-
TGTGCCAGCAGTGAAGCGGAGGGCGGCACTGAAGCTTTCTTT
CASSEAEGGTEAFF
>TRBJ1-2|-|TRBV5-1|-
TGCGCCAGCAGCCCCACACAGGGTAACTATGGCTACACCTTC
CASSPTQGNYGYTF
>TRBJ2-1|-|TRBV6-5|-
TGTGCCAGCAGTCCTGGGGCTACGACCTACAATGAGCAGTTCTTC
CASSPGATTYNEQFF
>TRBJ1-4|-|TRBV19|-
TGTGCTACAAAGAAACTCGGGGACACAACTAATGAAAAACTGTTTTTT
CATKKLGDTTNEKLFF
>TRBJ1-2|TRBD1|TRBV18|-
TGTGCCAGCTCACCAGAGGGACAGATTAACTATGGCTACACCTTC
CASSPEGQINYGYTF
>TRBJ2-1|-|TRBV5-4|-
TGTGCCAGCAGCAAACCCGGGACCTACAATGAGCAGTTCTTC
CASSKPGTYNEQFF
>TRBJ1-4|TRBD1|TRBV7-9|-
TGTGCCAGCAGCCCCGACAGGGGTAATGAAAAACTGTTTTTT
CASSPDRGNEKLFF
>TRBJ2-2|-|TRBV19|-
TGTGCCAGTAGTATAGAGGCAGGCAGGGTCACCGGGGAGCTGTTTTTT
CASSIEAGRVTGELFF
>TRBJ2-1|-|TRBV30|-
TGTGCCTGGACTTACAGGAATTCGCAGTTCTTC
CAWTYRNSQFF
>TRBJ2-7|-|TRBV7-9|-
TGTGCCAGCAGCCCCCCCCTTGTCGTTCGAGGGGAGCAGTACTTC
CASSPPLVVRGEQYF
>TRBJ2-2|TRBD2|TRBV30|-
TGTGCCTGGAGTCCAAGTCGGGGACTAGCGGGTGTGAACACCGGGGAGCTGTTTTTT
CAWSPSRGLAGVNTGELFF
>TRBJ2-2|-|TRBV11-3|-
TGTGCCAGCAGCTTAGGAGTAGCCACCGGGGAGCTGTTTTTT
CASSLGVATGELFF
>TRBJ2-2|-|TRBV27|-
TGTGCCAGCAGGGACCTGGGGAGTGGCGCCGGGGAGCTGTTTTTT
CASRDLGSGAGELFF
>TRBJ1-1|TRBD1|TRBV18|-
TGTGCCAGCTCACTAAGTTCCGGGACAGGGCTCTCCAACGCTGAAGCTTTCTTT
CASSLSSGTGLSNAEAFF
>TRBJ2-7|TRBD2|TRBV9|-
TGTGCCAGCAGCGTAGGGGGAGGGGCCTTCTACGAGCAGTACTTC
CASSVGGGAFYEQYF
>TRBJ1-4|TRBD1|TRBV10-3|-
TGTGCCATCAGCGTGGGGACAGGGGCAACTAATGAAAAACTGTTTTTT
CAISVGTGATNEKLFF
>TRBJ2-5|-|TRBV5-1|-
TGCGCCAGCAGCTTGGGGGACTACCAAGAGACCCAGTACTTC
CASSLGDYQETQYF